This T cell receptor beta chain emerged from a study of T cell clonotyping in hematopoietic cell transplantation. Study-level points and caveats: Recipient TCR diversity dropped after transplant; expanded clonotypes rose from day 30 to 180. CD4 and CD8 repertoire contributions could not be separated without sorting. At the given depth, recipient repertoires were over 97% de novo clonotypes. Graft donor and pretransplant recipient Inverse Simpson Index values predicted broader posttransplant TCR diversity.

Sequencing used immunoSEQ multiplex PCR; TCRdb keeps in-frame clones, though not all of them. The data contain 35,000 to 50,000 clones, roughly 96% of them seen just once; the ten biggest clones take up nearly 0.95%. CDR1 and CDR2 (germline): SGHTA, FQGNSA. Trimming took 3 bases from V and 6 from J; bases not matched to a gene: 4. This CDR3 region has 13 residues. Comment on this clone: Its antigen is currently unknown.

This TCR was sampled from a man in his thirties or forties in good health. Some clones in this sample may be carry-over from other donors' samples. This sequence joins TRBV7-2 and TRBJ1-2; TRBD1 agrees at 7 bases. The source material was peripheral blood mononuclear cells. In DNA, the CDR3 is TGTGCCAGCAGCTTGAGACAGGGTGATGGCTACACCTTC. This encodes CASSLRQGDGYTF.